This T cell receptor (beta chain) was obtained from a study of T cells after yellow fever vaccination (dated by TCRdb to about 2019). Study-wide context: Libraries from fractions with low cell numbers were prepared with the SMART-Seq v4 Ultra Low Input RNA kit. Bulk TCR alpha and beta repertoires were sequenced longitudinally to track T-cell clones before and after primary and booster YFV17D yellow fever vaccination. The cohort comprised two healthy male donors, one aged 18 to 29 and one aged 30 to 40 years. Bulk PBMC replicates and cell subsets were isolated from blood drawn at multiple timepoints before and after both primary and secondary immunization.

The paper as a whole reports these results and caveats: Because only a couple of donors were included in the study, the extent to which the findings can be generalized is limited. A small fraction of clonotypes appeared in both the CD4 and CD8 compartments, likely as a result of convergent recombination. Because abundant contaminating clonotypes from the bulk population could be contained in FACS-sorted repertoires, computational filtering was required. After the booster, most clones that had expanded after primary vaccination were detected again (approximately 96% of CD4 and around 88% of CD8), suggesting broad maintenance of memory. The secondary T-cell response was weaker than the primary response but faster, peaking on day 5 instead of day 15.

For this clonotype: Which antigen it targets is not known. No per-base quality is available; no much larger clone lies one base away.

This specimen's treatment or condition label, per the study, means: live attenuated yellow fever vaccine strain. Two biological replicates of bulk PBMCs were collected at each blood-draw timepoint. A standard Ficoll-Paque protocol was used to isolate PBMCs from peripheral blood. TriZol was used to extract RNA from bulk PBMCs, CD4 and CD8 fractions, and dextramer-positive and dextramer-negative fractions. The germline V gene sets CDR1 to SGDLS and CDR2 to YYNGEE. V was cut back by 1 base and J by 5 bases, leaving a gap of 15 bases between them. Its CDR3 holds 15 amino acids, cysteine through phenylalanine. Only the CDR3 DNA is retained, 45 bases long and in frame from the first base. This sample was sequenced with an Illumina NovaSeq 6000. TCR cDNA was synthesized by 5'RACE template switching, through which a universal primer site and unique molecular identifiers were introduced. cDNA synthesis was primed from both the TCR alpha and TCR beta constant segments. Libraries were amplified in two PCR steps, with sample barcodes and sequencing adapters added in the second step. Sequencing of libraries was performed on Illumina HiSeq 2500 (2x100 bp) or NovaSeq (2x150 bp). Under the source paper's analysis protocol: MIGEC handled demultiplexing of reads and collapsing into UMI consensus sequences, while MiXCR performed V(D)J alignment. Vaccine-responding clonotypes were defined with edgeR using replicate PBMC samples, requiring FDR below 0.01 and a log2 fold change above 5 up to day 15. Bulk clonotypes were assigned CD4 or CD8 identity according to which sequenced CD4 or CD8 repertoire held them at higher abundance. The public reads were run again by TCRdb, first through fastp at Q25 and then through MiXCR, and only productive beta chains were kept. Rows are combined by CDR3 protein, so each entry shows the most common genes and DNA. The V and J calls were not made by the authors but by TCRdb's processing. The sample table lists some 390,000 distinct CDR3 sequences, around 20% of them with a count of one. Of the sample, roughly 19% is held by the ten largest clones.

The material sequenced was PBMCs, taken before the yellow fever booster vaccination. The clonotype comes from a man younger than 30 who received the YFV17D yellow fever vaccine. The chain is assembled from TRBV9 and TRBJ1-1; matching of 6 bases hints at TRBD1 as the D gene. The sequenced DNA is TGTGCCAGCAGCGTAAGAGGGGGGCGACTGACTGAAGCTTTCTTT. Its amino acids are CASSVRGGRLTEAFF.